One TCR beta chain is described in this entry. Its binding antigen is unknown. Base qualities are not at hand, and no much larger clone is one base apart. These data come from a study of shared clonotypes between healthy human individuals (dated by TCRdb to the early 2020s). The study in broad terms: The cohort comprised a couple of women and a few men aged 18 to 49 years. For each donor, CD4 naive and CD4 memory were each given three plates, CD8 naive was given two plates, and CD8 memory was given one plate. Different laboratories and diverse techniques were used to prepare libraries and sequence TCR repertoires, to increase sequencing depth and limit assay-specific biases. Leukapheresis yielded between about 0.94 and 8.9 billion PBMCs per donor. To estimate repertoire size and how much clonotype sharing occurs between individuals, the study deeply sequenced the blood TCR repertoires of a handful of healthy adults.

The CDR3 numbers 13 residues from cysteine through phenylalanine. Just CDR3 DNA is preserved here, 39 bases in frame from base 1. Trimming at the junction amounts to 4 bases on V and 8 bases on J, and the germline ends lie 12 bases apart. From the germline V gene, CDR1 is SGHRS and CDR2 is YFSETQ. Using the deep immunoSEQ assay, TCR CDR3 regions were amplified from genomic DNA by multiplex PCR. For each cell subset, the extracted genomic DNA was distributed evenly across all wells of several immunoSEQ 96-well plates, and each plate served as one replicate. For sorted subsets, about 0.2 ug genomic DNA, equal to 25,000 to 35,000 T cell genomes, was loaded into each replicate PCR. Purified libraries were quantified with a Qubit 3.0 fluorometer, sized on a Bioanalyzer 2100, and re-quantified with the KAPA Library Quantification kit. Every immunoSEQ 96-well plate was sequenced on a separate single-read 150-cycle Illumina NextSeq 550 flow cell. The published analysis was carried out like this. Because only junctional sequences without quality scores were contained in the immunoSEQ output, filtering matching that applied to full-length reads could not be performed. To assign V/J genes and CDR3, sequences were annotated against IMGT germline references using PyIR, a Python wrapper for IgBLAST v1.9. Reads with weak V/J assignments (E-value above 1e-6), missing CDR3, stop codons, out-of-frame junctions, or ambiguous translated residues were removed. V3J clonotypes were defined as sequences sharing an identical inferred V gene, J gene, and CDR3 amino acid sequence. To compute the percentage overlap between repertoires, the number of shared unique clonotypes was divided by the size of the smaller repertoire. RTK rarefaction, the Chao1 estimator, and Recon v2.1 estimates of unobserved clonotypes were used to assess repertoire richness. Generation probabilities were computed with OLGA for all TCRbeta clonotypes obtained by the gDNA method from several donors. This is the immuneACCESS table as TCRdb keeps it, with only in-frame sequences that have V and J called. A part of the clones is gone; compared with another copy, unresolved V genes explain less than half, and the rest is unexplained. For V, J and clone size, that table is used; D and trimming come from the DNA. The table for this sample lists roughly 2,300,000 clones; roughly 90% of them were counted only once. The leading ten clones occupy 0.37% of the sample.

The donors were healthy, HIV-negative adults who had no recently reported acute infections or vaccinations. All donors were Caucasian adults living in Nashville, Tennessee, USA. CD4+ T cells were enriched through magnetic negative selection, after which naive cells were positively selected on CD45RA and the remaining negative fraction served as the memory subset. After blood collection by leukapheresis, PBMCs were isolated using Ficoll-Histopaque density gradient centrifugation and then cryopreserved in the vapor phase of liquid nitrogen. Analytical flow cytometry was used to check the purity and quantity of each magnetically sorted T cell population. Each sorted fraction had its genomic DNA isolated and then quantified by UV absorbance on a Nanodrop 2000c. General study outcomes and caveats: Estimated clonotype richness was generally larger for naive than for memory subsets. When four donors were compared, the shared fraction of clonotypes was 5% to 6.5% for naive CD4, 3.5% to 4% for naive CD8, 2.3% for memory CD4, and about 0.36% for memory CD8. Sampling was restricted to blood, and TCR repertoires in tissues likely differ from the TCR repertoires found in blood. Higher generation probabilities were observed for clonotypes shared by all four sorted-subset donors than for non-shared clonotypes. The genetic and exposure-history diversity represented was limited by the small number of donors. Even with the large sequencing depth, rarefaction of the sorted-subset datasets indicated that sequencing was incomplete. Based on pairwise subsampling, the degree of clonotype sharing among donors was expected to be affected by sequencing depth.

The chain was built from TRBV5-1 and TRBJ1-4; no D gene call is confident. The source is a man aged 18-30 years in good health. Some clones in this sample may be carry-over from other donors' samples. The specimen was naive CD4+ T cells from PBMCs. The sample's cell subset or site label is to be understood as: CD45RA+ positively selected. The DNA reads as follows: TGCGCCAGCAGCCTTGAACGGGTGGAAAAACTGTTTTTT. Translated, this is CASSLERVEKLFF.